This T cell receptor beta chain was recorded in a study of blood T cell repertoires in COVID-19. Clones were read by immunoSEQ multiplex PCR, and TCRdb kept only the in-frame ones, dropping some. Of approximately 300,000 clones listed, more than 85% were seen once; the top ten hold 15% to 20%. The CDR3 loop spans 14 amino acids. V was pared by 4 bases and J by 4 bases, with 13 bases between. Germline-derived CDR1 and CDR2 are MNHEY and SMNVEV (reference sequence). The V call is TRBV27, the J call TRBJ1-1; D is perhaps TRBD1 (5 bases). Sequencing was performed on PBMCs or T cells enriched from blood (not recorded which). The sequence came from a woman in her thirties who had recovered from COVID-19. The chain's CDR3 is CASSSARVGTEAFF. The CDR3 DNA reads TGTGCCAGCAGTTCCGCCAGGGTAGGCACTGAAGCTTTCTTT.